Each of the 22 T cell receptor beta chains below was sequenced from the same sample in a study of cytomegalovirus exposure and HLA in healthy donors. Both 60 Vbeta primers and 13 Jbeta primers went into the PCR. Some clones are missing from TCRdb's copy, which holds only in-frame ones; the method was immunoSEQ multiplex PCR. Its table records about 59,000 clones. The sample comprised PBMCs. Source of these receptors: a man aged 25 to 40 in good health and CMV-seropositive.

The chain has TRBV6-1 and TRBJ2-7, with 7 positions matching TRBD2. V lost 3 bases, J lost 0 bases, and 11 bases stayed unmatched. The CDR3 spans 17 residues. CDR1 and CDR2 (germline): MNHNS, SASEGT. DNA for the CDR3: TGTGCCAGCAGTGAGTTCTCCGGGACTACCGTCTCCTACGAGCAGTACTTC. Protein product: CASSEFSGTTVSYEQYF.

J is TRBJ1-2 and V is TRBV4-1; D unresolved. Looked up from germline, CDR1 is MGHRA and CDR2 is YSYEKL. Trimming took off 3 bases at V and 6 bases at J, with 11 bases between the two ends. This CDR3 has 13 residues. CDR3 nucleotides: TGCGCCAGCAGCCATGGACTTCCCGATGGCTACACCTTC. Residues: CASSHGLPDGYTF.

The gene calls are TRBV10-3 and TRBJ2-2, with 8 bases aligning to TRBD2. J was trimmed by 5 bases and V by 9 bases; bases with no gene match: 8. This CDR3 spans 14 amino acids. The V gene's germline CDR1 is ENHRY and CDR2 SYGVKD. DNA of the CDR3: TGTGCCATTGCGGGGACTAGTGATACCGGGGAGCTGTTTTTT. This translates into CAIAGTSDTGELFF.

This chain joins TRBV5-8 and TRBJ2-7; 8 bases agree with TRBD2. The CDR3 totals 14 residues. Trimming took 4 bases from V and 0 from J; bases not matched to a gene: 3. Germline loops: CDR1 SGHTS, CDR2 YDEGEE. The CDR3: CASSRSGGSYEQYF. The DNA for the CDR3 is TGTGCCAGCAGCAGAAGCGGGGGCTCCTACGAGCAGTACTTC.

This chain connects TRBV6-5 to TRBJ1-1, with D perhaps matching TRBD1 (6 bases). Germline CDR1 is MNHEY and CDR2 is SVGAGI. The V gene lost 7 bases and the J gene lost 1 base, with 16 bases spanning the gap. This CDR3 has 15 amino acids. CDR3 in amino acids: CASTKTGQPNTEAFF. CDR3 sequence (DNA): TGTGCCAGCACCAAAACCGGACAGCCGAACACTGAAGCTTTCTTT.

CDR3 sequence: CASTQAGQGDTQYF. CDR3 nucleotide sequence: TGTGCCAGCACACAAGCCGGACAGGGCGATACGCAGTATTTT. The gene calls are TRBV4-2 and TRBJ2-3, with 8 bases lining up with TRBD1. Germline V gene lookup returns CDR1 LGHNA and CDR2 YNFKEQ. The J segment lost 6 bases and the V segment lost 7 bases, leaving 9 bases of the junction unmatched. The CDR3 runs to 14 residues.

The rearrangement uses TRBV4-1 and TRBJ2-1, with D unresolved. This CDR3 has 13 amino acids. Trimming took 5 bases from V and 4 from J, leaving 9 bases between them. Germline lookup yields CDR1 MGHRA and CDR2 YSYEKL. The CDR3 sequence is CASSITDYNEQFF. The CDR3 bases are TGCGCCAGCAGCATCACTGATTACAATGAGCAGTTCTTC.

CDR3 sequence reads: CASRPTGGNEKLFF. As DNA, the CDR3 is TGTGCCAGCAGACCGACAGGGGGGAATGAAAAACTGTTTTTT. The chain recombines TRBV6-6 with TRBJ1-4; 9 bases match TRBD1. CDR3 size: 14 residues. V shed 6 bases and J 5 bases; nucleotides not matched to a gene: 4. CDR1 and CDR2 (germline): MNHNY, SVGAGI (reference sequence).

The CDR3 nucleotides read TGTGCCAGCAGTGAAGTTTCCTACGAGCAGTACTTC. As protein: CASSEVSYEQYF. This sequence joins TRBV2 and TRBJ2-5, with D unresolved. The J call is uncertain, as TRBJ2-7 better fits the DNA end. Germline CDR1 and CDR2: SNHLY and FYNNEI. The CDR3 is made up of 12 amino acids.

The gene calls are TRBV6-5 and TRBJ1-6; 9 bases agree with TRBD1. The J segment lost 14 bases and the V segment lost 6 bases, leaving 11 bases of the junction unmatched. Germline CDR1 MNHEY, CDR2 SVGAGI. This CDR3 is 14 amino acids long. CDR3 DNA: TGTGCCAGCAGAGAGGACAGGGGAAGTGATTCCCTCCACTTT. It encodes CASREDRGSDSLHF.

V gene TRBV25-1 combines with J gene TRBJ2-2; 8 bases map to TRBD2. J was trimmed by 3 bases and V by 6 bases; bases with no gene match: 0. Looked up from germline, CDR1 is MGHDK and CDR2 is SYGVNS. This CDR3 is 13 amino acids long. For the CDR3, the DNA is TGTGCCAGCAGACTAGCGGACACCGGGGAGCTGTTTTTT. Translating it yields CASRLADTGELFF.

V and J are TRBV6-4 and TRBJ2-1; possible D gene TRBD1, 5 bases. The CDR3 is made up of 14 amino acids. Per germline, CDR1 MRHNA and CDR2 SNTAGT. V was shortened by 0 bases and J by 2 bases, with 5 bases between the two germline ends. CDR3 protein: CASSDSDTYNEQFF. The CDR3 region has the DNA TGTGCCAGCAGTGACTCGGACACCTACAATGAGCAGTTCTTC.

CDR3 coding DNA: TGTGCCTGGAGTGGTCAAGCCGGGACAGGGGCTAATCAGCCCCAGCATTTT. Encoded protein: CAWSGQAGTGANQPQHF. The chain couples TRBV30 to TRBJ1-5; 10 positions agree with TRBD1. Germline lookup yields CDR1 GTSNPN and CDR2 SVGIG (reference sequence). V lost 1 base, J lost 4 bases, and 10 bases stayed unmatched. The CDR3 runs to 17 residues.

The rearrangement links TRBV7-9 to TRBJ2-7; TRBD1 is a possible D gene (5 bases). The CDR3 runs 14 residues. Trimming cost V 5 bases and J 0 bases, with 11 bases left between them. Germline lookup yields CDR1 SEHNR and CDR2 FQNEAQ (reference sequence). This chain's CDR3 is CASSGATNSYEQYF. CDR3 coding DNA: TGTGCCAGCAGCGGGGCCACTAACTCCTACGAGCAGTACTTC.

The rearrangement uses TRBV19 and TRBJ2-1; possibly TRBD2 for D (5 bases). Looked up from germline, CDR1 is LNHDA and CDR2 is SQIVND (reference sequence). There are 13 residues in the CDR3. Trimming took 6 bases from V and 3 from J, leaving 9 bases between them. The CDR3 loop is CASSRDHYNEQFF. The CDR3 region has the DNA TGTGCCAGTAGCCGGGATCACTACAATGAGCAGTTCTTC.

The CDR3 DNA reads as TGTGCCAGTAGCCTCCAAGGGGATAACACCGGGGAGCTGTTTTTT. Translation gives CASSLQGDNTGELFF. The gene calls are TRBV19 and TRBJ2-2; the D gene is possibly TRBD1 (5 bases). Trimming removed 6 bases from V and 2 bases from J, with 13 bases in between. The V gene's germline CDR1 is LNHDA and CDR2 SQIVND (reference sequence). The CDR3 length is 15 residues.

The chain joins TRBV27 to TRBJ2-3; no firm D call. The germline V gene encodes CDR1 MNHEY and CDR2 SMNVEV (reference sequence). There are 12 residues in the CDR3. V lost 0 bases and J 6 bases, leaving 4 bases between the germline ends. CDR3 residues: CASSLSSDTQYF. In DNA form, the CDR3 reads TGTGCCAGCAGTTTATCGTCTGATACGCAGTATTTT.

J is TRBJ1-1 and V is TRBV5-1; weak D call: TRBD1 (5 bases). V gave up 4 bases and J gave up 1 base, with 14 bases separating them. CDR3 length equals 15 residues. Germline-derived CDR1 and CDR2 are SGHRS and YFSETQ. Written as DNA, the CDR3 is TGCGCCAGCAGCCGCGGGGGAGGGGAGAACACTGAAGCTTTCTTT. Translating it yields CASSRGGGENTEAFF. Drawing the rest from reference TRBV5-1 and TRBJ1-1, the complete variable domain is KAGVTQTPRYLIKTRGQQVTLSCSPISGHRSVSWYQQTPGQGLQFLFEYFSETQRNKGNFPGRFSGRQFSNSRSEMNVSTLELGDSALYLCASSRGGGENTEAFFGQGTRLTVV.

The CDR3 DNA reads TGTGCCAGCAGCTATGGGGGACGGGACAGGAACACTGAAGCTTTCTTT. Translated, it gives CASSYGGRDRNTEAFF. The V and J genes are TRBV7-9 and TRBJ1-1, with 7 bases fitting TRBD1. Germline values: CDR1 SEHNR, CDR2 FQNEAQ (reference sequence). After removal of 4 bases from V and 1 base from J, the junction contained 9 bases not matched to a gene. This CDR3 comprises 16 residues. Based on the CDR3 plus reference TRBV7-9 and TRBJ1-1, the full variable domain is DTGVSQNPRHKITKRGQNVTFRCDPISEHNRLYWYRQTLGQGPEFLTYFQNEAQLEKSRLLSDRFSAERPKGSFSTLEIQRTEQGDSAMYLCASSYGGRDRNTEAFFGQGTRLTVV.

This chain connects TRBV29-1 to TRBJ2-7, with TRBD2 identical over 8 bases. This CDR3 is built from 13 residues. From germline, CDR1 is SQVTM and CDR2 ANQGSEA. Losses at the gene ends were 7 bases for V and 5 bases for J; bases not matched to a gene: 10. Here the CDR3 DNA reads TGCAGCGCCACCCGGGGACTAGACGACGAGCAGTACTTC. It translates to CSATRGLDDEQYF.

Worth noting for this clone: Additional DNA sequences in this sample encode the identical CDR3. The rearrangement joins TRBV13 to TRBJ2-5; D is undetermined. Germline-derived CDR1 and CDR2 are PRHDT and FYEKMQ (reference sequence). CDR3 length equals 14 residues. Trimming pared 5 bases from V and 2 bases from J, leaving 12 bases between. Here the CDR3 reads CASSPDGSQETQYF. The CDR3 DNA sequence: TGTGCCAGCAGCCCAGACGGGTCTCAAGAGACCCAGTACTTC.

This chain connects TRBV5-1 to TRBJ2-7, with TRBD1 matching 10 bases. V shed 4 bases and J 2 bases; nucleotides not matched to a gene: 9. CDR1 is SGHRS and CDR2 is YFSETQ in the germline V gene. There are 16 residues in the CDR3. CDR3: CASSGGGQGFPYEQYF. In DNA, the CDR3 is TGCGCCAGCAGCGGCGGGGGACAGGGGTTCCCCTACGAGCAGTACTTC. The variable domain in full, completed from reference TRBV5-1 and TRBJ2-7, reads KAGVTQTPRYLIKTRGQQVTLSCSPISGHRSVSWYQQTPGQGLQFLFEYFSETQRNKGNFPGRFSGRQFSNSRSEMNVSTLELGDSALYLCASSGGGQGFPYEQYFGPGTRLTVT.